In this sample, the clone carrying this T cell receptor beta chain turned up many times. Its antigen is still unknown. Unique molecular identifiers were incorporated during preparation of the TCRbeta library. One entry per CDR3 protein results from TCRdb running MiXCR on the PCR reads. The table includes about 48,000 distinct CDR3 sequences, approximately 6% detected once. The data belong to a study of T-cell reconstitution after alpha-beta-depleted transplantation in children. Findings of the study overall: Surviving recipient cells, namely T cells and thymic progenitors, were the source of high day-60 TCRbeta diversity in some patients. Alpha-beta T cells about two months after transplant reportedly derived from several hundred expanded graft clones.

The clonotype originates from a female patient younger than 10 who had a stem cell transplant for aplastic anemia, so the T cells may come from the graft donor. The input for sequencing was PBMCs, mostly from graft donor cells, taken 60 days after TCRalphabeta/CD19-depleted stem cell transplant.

Here the CDR3 reads CASTYRGRLHEQYV. The CDR3 DNA follows: TGTGCCAGCACGTACAGGGGAAGGTTACACGAGCAGTACGTC. The chain couples TRBV6-2 or TRBV6-3 to TRBJ2-7, with 7 bases that match TRBD1. Trimming at V came to 7 bases and at J to 5 bases, leaving 11 bases not matched to a gene. Germline V CDR1 and CDR2: MNHEY, SVGEGT. CDR3 length: 14 amino acids.